This passage covers 9 T cell receptor beta chains from one sample sequenced in a study of blood T cell repertoires in COVID-19. The method was immunoSEQ multiplex PCR; TCRdb's version includes in-frame clones alone and lacks a portion of them. Among 300,000 to 450,000 clones listed, more than 75% were seen once. The sample was PBMCs or T cells enriched from blood (not recorded which). These receptors were taken from a woman in her twenties or thirties who had recovered from COVID-19.

The chain links TRBV5-4 to TRBJ1-2; 7 bases map to TRBD1. The V segment lost 0 bases and the J segment 1 base; nucleotides outside the gene matches: 0. CDR1 SGHNT and CDR2 YYREEE come from the germline V gene (reference sequence). The CDR3 spans 14 residues. The CDR3 DNA reads TGTGCCAGCAGCTTGGGACAGGGTAACTATGGCTACACCTTC. Its protein is CASSLGQGNYGYTF.

CDR3 bases: TGTGCCAGCAGCCAAGGGTCAGGGCCGCCTATGAACACTGAAGCTTTCTTT. This gives the protein CASSQGSGPPMNTEAFF. The chain carries TRBV3-1 (or the pseudogene TRBV3-2) and TRBJ1-1, with D possibly TRBD1 on 5 matching bases. The CDR3 covers 17 residues. Germline loops: CDR1 LGHDT, CDR2 YNNKEL (reference sequence). V gave up 1 base and J gave up 0 bases, with 15 bases separating them.

The chain uses TRBV10-3 and TRBJ2-7; 7 bases agree with TRBD2. CDR1 ENHRY and CDR2 SYGVKD come from the germline V gene. V shed 8 bases and J 6 bases; nucleotides not matched to a gene: 10. CDR3 length: 13 amino acids. CDR3 amino acids: CAIGVDGEGEQYF. The DNA of the CDR3 is TGTGCCATCGGCGTGGATGGGGAGGGCGAGCAGTACTTC.

The CDR3 is CASSLVGQPNTEAFF. CDR3 coding DNA: TGCGCCAGCAGCTTGGTTGGACAGCCGAACACTGAAGCTTTCTTT. V usage is TRBV5-1 and J usage is TRBJ1-1, with D perhaps TRBD1 (6 bases). CDR3 length: 15 amino acids. Germline values: CDR1 SGHRS, CDR2 YFSETQ. Deletions cut 0 bases from V and 1 base from J, with 10 bases between.

The chain employs TRBV10-3 and TRBJ2-5, with 9 bases that match TRBD1. Trimming cost V 5 bases and J 1 base; bases outside gene matches: 5. Germline CDR1 reads ENHRY; CDR2 reads SYGVKD. The CDR3 loop spans 15 amino acids. Written as DNA, the CDR3 is TGTGCCATCAGTAACCAACAGGGGGCCCAAGAGACCCAGTACTTC. Translation gives CAISNQQGAQETQYF.

This chain joins TRBV9 and TRBJ1-1; 7 bases line up with TRBD1. Germline V gives CDR1 SGDLS, CDR2 YYNGEE. V shed 3 bases, J shed 0 bases, and the junction held 2 bases outside the gene matches. This CDR3 region has 14 residues. The chain's CDR3 is CASSGQGLNTEAFF. CDR3 coding DNA: TGTGCCAGCAGCGGACAGGGATTGAACACTGAAGCTTTCTTT.

The genes are TRBV18 and TRBJ2-1, with TRBD1 as a possible D gene (5 bases). CDR1 and CDR2 from the germline V gene are KGHSH and LQKENI. V was trimmed by 4 bases and J by 1 base, leaving 11 bases between them. The CDR3 loop spans 15 amino acids. The CDR3 bases are TGTGCCAGCTCACTCAGGGAAGGATCCTACAATGAGCAGTTCTTC. Amino acids: CASSLREGSYNEQFF.

The sample holds a few counts of this clone. The V gene is TRBV7-9, the J gene TRBJ1-2; 9 bases are a match to TRBD1. In germline, CDR1 is SEHNR, CDR2 FQNEAQ (reference sequence). There are 13 residues in the CDR3. Trimming removed 4 bases from V and 8 bases from J; junction bases left unmatched: 5. CDR3 residues: CASSWGQGSGYTF. DNA of the CDR3: TGTGCCAGCAGCTGGGGACAGGGTAGCGGCTACACCTTC.

The J gene is TRBJ2-3, the V gene TRBV10-3, with 11 bases matching TRBD2. Trimming at V came to 3 bases and at J to 5 bases, leaving 7 bases not matched to a gene. This CDR3 has 16 amino acids. In germline, CDR1 is ENHRY, CDR2 SYGVKD. CDR3 nucleotides: TGTGCCATCAGTGATAGTAGCGGGGGGGCTAGAGATACGCAGTATTTT. It specifies CAISDSSGGARDTQYF.